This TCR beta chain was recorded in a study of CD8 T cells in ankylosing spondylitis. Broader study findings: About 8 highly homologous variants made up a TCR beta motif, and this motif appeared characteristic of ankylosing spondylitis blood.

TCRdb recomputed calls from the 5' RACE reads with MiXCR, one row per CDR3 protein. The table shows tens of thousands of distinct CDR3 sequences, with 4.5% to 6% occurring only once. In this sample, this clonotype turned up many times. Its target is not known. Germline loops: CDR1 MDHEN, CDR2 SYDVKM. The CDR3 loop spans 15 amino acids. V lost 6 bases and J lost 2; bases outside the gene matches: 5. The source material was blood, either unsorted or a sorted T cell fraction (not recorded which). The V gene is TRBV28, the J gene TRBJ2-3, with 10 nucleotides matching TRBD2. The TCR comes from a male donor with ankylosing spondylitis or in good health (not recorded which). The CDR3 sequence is CASSLGLADTDTQYF. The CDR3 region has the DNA TGTGCCAGCAGCCTCGGACTAGCGGACACAGATACGCAGTATTTT.